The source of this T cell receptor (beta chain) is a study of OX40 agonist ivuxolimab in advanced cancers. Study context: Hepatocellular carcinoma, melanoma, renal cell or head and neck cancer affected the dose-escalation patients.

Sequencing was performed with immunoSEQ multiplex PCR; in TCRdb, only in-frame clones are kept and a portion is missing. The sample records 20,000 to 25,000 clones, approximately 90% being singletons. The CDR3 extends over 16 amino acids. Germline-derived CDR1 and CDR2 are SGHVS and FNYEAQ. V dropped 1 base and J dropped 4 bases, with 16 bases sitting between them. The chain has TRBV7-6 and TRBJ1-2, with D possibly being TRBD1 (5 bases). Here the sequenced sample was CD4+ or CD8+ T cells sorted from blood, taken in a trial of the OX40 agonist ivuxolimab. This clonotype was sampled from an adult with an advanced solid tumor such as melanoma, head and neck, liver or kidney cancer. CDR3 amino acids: CASSLEAGREVYGYTF. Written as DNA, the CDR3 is TGTGCCAGCAGCTTAGAGGCAGGGAGAGAGGTCTATGGCTACACCTTC.